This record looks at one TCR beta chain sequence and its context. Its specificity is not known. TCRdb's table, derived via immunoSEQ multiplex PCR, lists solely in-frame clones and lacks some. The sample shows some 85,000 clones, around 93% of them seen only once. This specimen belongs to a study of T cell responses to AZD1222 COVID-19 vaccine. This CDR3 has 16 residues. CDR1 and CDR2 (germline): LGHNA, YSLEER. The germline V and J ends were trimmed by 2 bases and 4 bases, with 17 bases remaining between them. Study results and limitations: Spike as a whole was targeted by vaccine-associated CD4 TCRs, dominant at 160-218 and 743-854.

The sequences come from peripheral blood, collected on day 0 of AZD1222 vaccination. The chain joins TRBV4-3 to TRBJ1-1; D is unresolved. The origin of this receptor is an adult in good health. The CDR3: CASSQRLSGVSTEAFF. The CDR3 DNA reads TGCGCCAGCAGCCAAAGGCTTTCAGGAGTTAGCACTGAAGCTTTCTTT.